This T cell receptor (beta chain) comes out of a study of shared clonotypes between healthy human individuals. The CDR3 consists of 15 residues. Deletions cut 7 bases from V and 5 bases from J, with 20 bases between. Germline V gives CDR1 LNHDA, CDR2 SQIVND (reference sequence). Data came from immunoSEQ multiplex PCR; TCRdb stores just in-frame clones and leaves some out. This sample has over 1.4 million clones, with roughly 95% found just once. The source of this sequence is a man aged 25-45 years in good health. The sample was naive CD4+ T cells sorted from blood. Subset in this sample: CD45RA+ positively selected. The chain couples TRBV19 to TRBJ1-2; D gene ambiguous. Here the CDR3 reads CASTSLPRSNYGYTF. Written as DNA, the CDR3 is TGTGCCAGTACCAGCCTACCCAGAAGTAATTATGGCTACACCTTC.